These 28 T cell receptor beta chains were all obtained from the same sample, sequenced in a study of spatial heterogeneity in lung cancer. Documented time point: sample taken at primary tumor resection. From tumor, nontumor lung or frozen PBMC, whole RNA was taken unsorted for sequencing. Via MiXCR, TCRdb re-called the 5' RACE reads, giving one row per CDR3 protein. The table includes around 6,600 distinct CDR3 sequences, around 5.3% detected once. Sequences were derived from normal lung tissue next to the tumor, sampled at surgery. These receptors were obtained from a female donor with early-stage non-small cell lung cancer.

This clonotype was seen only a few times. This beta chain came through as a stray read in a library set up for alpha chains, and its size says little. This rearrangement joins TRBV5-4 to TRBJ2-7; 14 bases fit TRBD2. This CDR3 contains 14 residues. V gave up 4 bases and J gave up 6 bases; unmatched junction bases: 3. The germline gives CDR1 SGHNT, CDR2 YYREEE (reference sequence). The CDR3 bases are TGTGCCAGCAGCCAGGGACTAGCGGGGGTCGAGCAGTACTTC. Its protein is CASSQGLAGVEQYF.

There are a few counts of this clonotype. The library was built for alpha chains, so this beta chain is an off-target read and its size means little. The CDR3 here is CASSLAEELGNEQFF. As DNA, the CDR3 is TGTGCCAGCAGCTTAGCGGAGGAACTGGGCAATGAGCAGTTCTTC. The rearrangement uses TRBV7-9 and TRBJ2-1; D is possibly TRBD2 (5 bases). CDR1 and CDR2 from the germline V gene are SEHNR and FQNEAQ (reference sequence). Trimming stripped 0 bases from V and 6 bases from J, with 12 bases between. The length of the CDR3 is 15 residues.

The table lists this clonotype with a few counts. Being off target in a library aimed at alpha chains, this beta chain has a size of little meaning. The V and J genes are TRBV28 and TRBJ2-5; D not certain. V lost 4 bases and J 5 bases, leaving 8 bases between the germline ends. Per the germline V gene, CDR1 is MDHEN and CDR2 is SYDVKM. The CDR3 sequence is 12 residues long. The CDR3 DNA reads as TGTGCCAGCAGTTGGGCACAGGAGACCCAGTACTTC. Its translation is CASSWAQETQYF.

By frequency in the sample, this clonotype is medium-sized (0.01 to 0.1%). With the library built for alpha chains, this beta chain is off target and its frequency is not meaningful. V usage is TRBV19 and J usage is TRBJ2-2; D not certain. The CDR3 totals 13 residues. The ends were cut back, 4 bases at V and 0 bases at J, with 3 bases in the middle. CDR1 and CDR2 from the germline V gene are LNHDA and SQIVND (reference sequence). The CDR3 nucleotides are TGTGCCAGTAGTAACCCGAACACCGGGGAGCTGTTTTTT. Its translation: CASSNPNTGELFF.

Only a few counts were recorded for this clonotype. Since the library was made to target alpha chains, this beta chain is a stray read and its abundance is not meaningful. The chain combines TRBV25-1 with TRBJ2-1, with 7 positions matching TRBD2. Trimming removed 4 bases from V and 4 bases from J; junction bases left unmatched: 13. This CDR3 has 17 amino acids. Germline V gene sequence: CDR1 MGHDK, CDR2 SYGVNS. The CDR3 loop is CASSAPSGSGNYNEQFF. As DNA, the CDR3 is TGTGCCAGCAGTGCACCCTCGGGCAGCGGGAATTACAATGAGCAGTTCTTC.

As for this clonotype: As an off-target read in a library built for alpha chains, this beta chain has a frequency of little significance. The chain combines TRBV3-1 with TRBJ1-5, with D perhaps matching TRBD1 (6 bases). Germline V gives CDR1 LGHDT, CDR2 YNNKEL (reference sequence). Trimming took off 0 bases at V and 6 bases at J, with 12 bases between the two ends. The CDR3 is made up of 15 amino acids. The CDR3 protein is CASSQDVGGSQPQHF. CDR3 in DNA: TGTGCCAGCAGCCAAGATGTAGGGGGAAGTCAGCCCCAGCATTTT.

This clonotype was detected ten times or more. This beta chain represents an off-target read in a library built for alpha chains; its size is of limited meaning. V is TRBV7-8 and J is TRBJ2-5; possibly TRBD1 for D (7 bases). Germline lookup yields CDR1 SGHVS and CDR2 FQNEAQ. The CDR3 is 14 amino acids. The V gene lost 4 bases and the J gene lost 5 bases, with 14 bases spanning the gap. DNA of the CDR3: TGTGCCAGCAGCTCAGGGGGTCGGGGGGAGACCCAGTACTTC. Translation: CASSSGGRGETQYF.

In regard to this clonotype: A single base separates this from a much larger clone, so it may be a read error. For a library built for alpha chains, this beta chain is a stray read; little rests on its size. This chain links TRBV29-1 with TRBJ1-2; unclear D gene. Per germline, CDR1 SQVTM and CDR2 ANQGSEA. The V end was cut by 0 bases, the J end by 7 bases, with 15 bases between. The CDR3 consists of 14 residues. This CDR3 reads CSVEDPMDDFGYTF. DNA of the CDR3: TGCAGCGTTGAAGACCCCATGGACGACTTTGGCTACACCTTC.

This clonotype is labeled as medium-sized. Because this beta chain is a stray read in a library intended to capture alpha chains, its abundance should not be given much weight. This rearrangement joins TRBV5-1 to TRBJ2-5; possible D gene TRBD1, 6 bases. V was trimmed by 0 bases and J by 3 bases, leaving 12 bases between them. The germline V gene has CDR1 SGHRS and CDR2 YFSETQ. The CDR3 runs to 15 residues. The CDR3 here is CASSLALTGKETQYF. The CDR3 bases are TGCGCCAGCAGCTTGGCCCTTACAGGGAAAGAGACCCAGTACTTC. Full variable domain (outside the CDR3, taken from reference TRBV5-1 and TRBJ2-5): KAGVTQTPRYLIKTRGQQVTLSCSPISGHRSVSWYQQTPGQGLQFLFEYFSETQRNKGNFPGRFSGRQFSNSRSEMNVSTLELGDSALYLCASSLALTGKETQYFGPGTRLLVL.

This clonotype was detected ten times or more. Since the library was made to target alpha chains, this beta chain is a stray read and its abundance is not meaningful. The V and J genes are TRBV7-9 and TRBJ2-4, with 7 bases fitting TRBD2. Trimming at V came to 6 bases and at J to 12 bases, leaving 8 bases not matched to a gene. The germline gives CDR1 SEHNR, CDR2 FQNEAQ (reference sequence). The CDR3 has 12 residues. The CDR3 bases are TGTGCCAGCAGTGAGACGGGGGGTCGTCAGTACTTC. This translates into CASSETGGRQYF.

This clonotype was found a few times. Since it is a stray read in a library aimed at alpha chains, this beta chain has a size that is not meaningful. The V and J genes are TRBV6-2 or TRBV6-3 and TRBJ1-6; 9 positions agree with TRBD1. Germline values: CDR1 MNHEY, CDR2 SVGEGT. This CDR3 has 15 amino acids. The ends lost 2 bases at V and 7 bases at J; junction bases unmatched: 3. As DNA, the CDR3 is TGTGCCAGCAGTTACCGGACAGGGGTGAATTCACCCCTCCACTTT. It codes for CASSYRTGVNSPLHF.

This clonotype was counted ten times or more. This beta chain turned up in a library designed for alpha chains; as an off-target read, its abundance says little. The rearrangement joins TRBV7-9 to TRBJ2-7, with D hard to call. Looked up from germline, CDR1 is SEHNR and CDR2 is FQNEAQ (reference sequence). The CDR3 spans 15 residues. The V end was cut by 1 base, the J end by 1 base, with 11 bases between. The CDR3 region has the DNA TGTGCCAGCAGCTTAGGGGAACTGGGGTCCTACGAGCAGTACTTC. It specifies CASSLGELGSYEQYF.

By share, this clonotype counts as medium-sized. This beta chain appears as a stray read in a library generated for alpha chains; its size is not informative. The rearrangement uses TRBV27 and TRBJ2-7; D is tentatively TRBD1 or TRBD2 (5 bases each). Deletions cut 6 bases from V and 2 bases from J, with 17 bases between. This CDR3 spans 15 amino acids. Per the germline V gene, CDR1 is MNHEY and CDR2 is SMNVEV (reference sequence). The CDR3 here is CASRYSGLVTYEQYF. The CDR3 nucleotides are TGTGCCAGCAGGTACTCGGGGCTCGTTACCTACGAGCAGTACTTC.

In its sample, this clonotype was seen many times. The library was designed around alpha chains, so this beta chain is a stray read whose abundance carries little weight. The CDR3 sequence: CSVGEGTNTGELFF. CDR3 nucleotide sequence: TGCAGCGTGGGGGAGGGGACAAATACCGGGGAGCTGTTTTTT. The chain joins TRBV29-1 to TRBJ2-2, with a tentative D call TRBD2 (7 bases). Germline V gives CDR1 SQVTM, CDR2 ANQGSEA. The CDR3 spans 14 residues. Trimming shortened V by 6 bases and J by 5 bases, and 16 bases separated the two germline ends.

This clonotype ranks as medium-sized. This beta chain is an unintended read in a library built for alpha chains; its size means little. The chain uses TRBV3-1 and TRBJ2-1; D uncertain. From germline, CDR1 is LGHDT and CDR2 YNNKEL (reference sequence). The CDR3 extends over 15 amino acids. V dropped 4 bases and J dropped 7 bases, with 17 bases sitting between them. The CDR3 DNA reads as TGTGCCAGCAGCCCATCGGGTCTGAGAGTGAATGAGCAGTTCTTC. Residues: CASSPSGLRVNEQFF.

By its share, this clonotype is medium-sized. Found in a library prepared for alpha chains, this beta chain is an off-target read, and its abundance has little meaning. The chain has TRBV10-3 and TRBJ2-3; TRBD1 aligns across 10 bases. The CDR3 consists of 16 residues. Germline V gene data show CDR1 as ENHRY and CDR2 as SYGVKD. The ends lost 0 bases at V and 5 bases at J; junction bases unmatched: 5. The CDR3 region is CAISESPDRGQDTQYF. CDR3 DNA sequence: TGTGCCATCAGTGAGTCTCCCGACAGGGGGCAAGATACGCAGTATTTT.

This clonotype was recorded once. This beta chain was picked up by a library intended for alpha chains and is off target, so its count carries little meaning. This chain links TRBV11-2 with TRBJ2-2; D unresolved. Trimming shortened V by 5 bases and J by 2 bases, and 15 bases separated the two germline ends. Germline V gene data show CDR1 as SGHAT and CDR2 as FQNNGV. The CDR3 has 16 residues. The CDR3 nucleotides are TGTGCCAGCAGCATGCTAGAACCAATCAACACCGGGGAGCTGTTTTTT. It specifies CASSMLEPINTGELFF.

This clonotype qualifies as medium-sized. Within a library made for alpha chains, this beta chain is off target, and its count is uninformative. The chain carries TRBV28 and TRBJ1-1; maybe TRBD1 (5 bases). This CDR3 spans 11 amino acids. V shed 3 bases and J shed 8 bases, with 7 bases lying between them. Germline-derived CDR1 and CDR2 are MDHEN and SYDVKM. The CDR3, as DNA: TGTGCCAGCAGTTTGGGACGCGAAGCTTTCTTT. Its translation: CASSLGREAFF.

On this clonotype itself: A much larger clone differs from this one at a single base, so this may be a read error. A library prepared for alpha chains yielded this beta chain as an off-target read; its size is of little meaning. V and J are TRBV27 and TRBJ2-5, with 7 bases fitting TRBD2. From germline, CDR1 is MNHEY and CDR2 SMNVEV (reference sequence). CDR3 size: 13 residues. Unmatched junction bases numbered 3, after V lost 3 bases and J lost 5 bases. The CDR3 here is CASSLLGGETQYF. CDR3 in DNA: TGTGCCAGCAGTTTGTTGGGGGGGGAGACCCAGTACTTC.

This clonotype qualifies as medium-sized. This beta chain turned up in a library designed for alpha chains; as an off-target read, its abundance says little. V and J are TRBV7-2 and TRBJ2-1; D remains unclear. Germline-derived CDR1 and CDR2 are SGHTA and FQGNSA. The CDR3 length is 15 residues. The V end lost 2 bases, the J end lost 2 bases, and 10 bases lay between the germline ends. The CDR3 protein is CASSLIDITYNEQFF. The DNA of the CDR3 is TGTGCCAGCAGCTTAATTGACATAACCTACAATGAGCAGTTCTTC.

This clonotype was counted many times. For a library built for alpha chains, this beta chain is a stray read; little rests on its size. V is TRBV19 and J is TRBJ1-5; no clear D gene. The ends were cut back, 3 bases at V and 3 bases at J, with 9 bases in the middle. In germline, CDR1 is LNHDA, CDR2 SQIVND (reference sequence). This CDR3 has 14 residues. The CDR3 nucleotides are TGTGCCAGTAGTATTTGGCGGATCAATCAGCCCCAGCATTTT. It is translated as CASSIWRINQPQHF.

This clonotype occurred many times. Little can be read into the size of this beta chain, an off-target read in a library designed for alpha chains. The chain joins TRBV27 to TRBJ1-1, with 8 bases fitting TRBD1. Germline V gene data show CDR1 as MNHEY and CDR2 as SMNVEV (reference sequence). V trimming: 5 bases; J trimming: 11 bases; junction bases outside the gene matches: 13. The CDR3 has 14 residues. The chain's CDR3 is CASSLQGALGEAFF. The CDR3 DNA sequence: TGTGCCAGCAGTCTCCAGGGGGCACTCGGGGAGGCTTTCTTT.

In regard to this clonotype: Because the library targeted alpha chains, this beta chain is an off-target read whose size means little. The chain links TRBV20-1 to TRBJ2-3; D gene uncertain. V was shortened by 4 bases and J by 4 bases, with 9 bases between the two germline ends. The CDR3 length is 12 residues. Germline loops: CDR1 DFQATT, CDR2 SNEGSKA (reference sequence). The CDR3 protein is CSAKKDSDTQYF. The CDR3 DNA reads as TGCAGTGCTAAGAAAGATTCAGATACGCAGTATTTT.

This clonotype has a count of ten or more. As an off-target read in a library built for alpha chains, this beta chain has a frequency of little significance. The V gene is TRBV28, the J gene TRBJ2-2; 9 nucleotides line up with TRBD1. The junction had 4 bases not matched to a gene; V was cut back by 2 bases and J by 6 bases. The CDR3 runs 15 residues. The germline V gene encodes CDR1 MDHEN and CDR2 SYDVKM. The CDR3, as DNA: TGTGCCAGCAGTTTAGACAGGGGGATCTCCGGGGAGCTGTTTTTT. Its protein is CASSLDRGISGELFF.

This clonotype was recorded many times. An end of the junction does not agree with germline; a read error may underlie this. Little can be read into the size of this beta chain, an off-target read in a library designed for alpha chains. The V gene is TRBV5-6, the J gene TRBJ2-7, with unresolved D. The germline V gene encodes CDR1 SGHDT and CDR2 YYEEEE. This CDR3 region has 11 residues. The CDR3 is CASSFSNEQYF. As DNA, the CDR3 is TGTGCCAGCAGCTTCTCCAACGAGCAGTACTTC.

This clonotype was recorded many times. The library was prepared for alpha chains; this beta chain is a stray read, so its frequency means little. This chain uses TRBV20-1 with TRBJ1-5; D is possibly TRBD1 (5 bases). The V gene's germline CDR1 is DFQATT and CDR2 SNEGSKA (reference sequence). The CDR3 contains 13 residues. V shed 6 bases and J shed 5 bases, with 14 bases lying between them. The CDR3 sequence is CSAGGSGHQPQHF. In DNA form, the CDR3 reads TGCAGTGCGGGTGGGTCGGGGCATCAGCCCCAGCATTTT.

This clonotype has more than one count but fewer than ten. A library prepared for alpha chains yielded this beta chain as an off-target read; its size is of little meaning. In DNA form, the CDR3 reads TGTGCCATCAGTGAGGGGGCGCGGAGCACAGATACGCAGTATTTT. Its protein is CAISEGARSTDTQYF. The chain carries TRBV10-3 and TRBJ2-3, with D tentatively TRBD1 (5 bases). CDR1 and CDR2 (germline): ENHRY, SYGVKD. V was shortened by 2 bases and J by 0 bases, with 9 bases between the two germline ends. The CDR3 consists of 15 residues.

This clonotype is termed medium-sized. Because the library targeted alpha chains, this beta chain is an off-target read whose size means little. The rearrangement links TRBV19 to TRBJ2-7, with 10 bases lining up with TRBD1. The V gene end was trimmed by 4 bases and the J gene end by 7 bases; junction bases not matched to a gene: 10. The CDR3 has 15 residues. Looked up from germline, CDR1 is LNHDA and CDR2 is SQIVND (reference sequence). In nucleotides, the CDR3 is TGTGCCAGTAGTACCTCCGGGACAGGGGAAACTGAGCAGTACTTC. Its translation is CASSTSGTGETEQYF. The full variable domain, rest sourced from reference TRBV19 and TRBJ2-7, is DGGITQSPKYLFRKEGQNVTLSCEQNLNHDAMYWYRQDPGQGLRLIYYSQIVNDFQKGDIAEGYSVSREKKESFPLTVTSAQKNPTAFYLCASSTSGTGETEQYFGPGTRLTVT.